The present T cell receptor (beta chain) was sequenced within a study of blood T cell repertoires in COVID-19. At the level of the study: Acute and convalescent COVID-19 samples came from the United States, Italy and Spain. PBMCs, B-cell-depleted T cells, or T cells were the source of the cDNA or gDNA that made up the material.

V was pared by 4 bases and J by 4 bases, with 17 bases between. CDR3 size: 16 residues. Germline CDR1 reads SGHRS; CDR2 reads YFSETQ. The assay was immunoSEQ multiplex PCR, and TCRdb's table has in-frame clones only and misses some. Among over 20,000 clones listed, nearly 90% were seen once. The TCR sequence derives from a human donor in a cohort sampled during active COVID-19. The donor label of this sample is uncertain. Sequencing was done on a sample of peripheral blood. J is TRBJ1-4 and V is TRBV5-1, with D tentatively TRBD1 (6 bases). CDR3 sequence reads: CASSPLDSPNNEKLFF. CDR3 nucleotide sequence: TGCGCCAGCAGCCCTTTGGACAGTCCGAATAATGAAAAACTGTTTTTT.